Listed below are T cell receptor beta chains from one sample, sequenced in a study of beta chain features in type 1 diabetes. The data were produced by immunoSEQ multiplex PCR, yet TCRdb's version contains in-frame clones alone and is incomplete. The sample records some 330,000 clones, approximately 9.9% being singletons. Sequencing was carried out using naive CD4+ T cells from blood. These receptors were taken from a woman under 40 in good health. Both conserved end residues are part of each CDR3. Each record gives: V gene, J gene, D gene, clone size, CDR3 protein, CDR3 DNA. The D gene is left open where the match is weak. The size field is filled for only some rows; it gives once, few, many or a size class.

V gene: TRBV29-1
J gene: TRBJ1-4
D gene: NA
clone size: few
CDR3 protein: CSVGLRHNEKLFF
CDR3 DNA: TGCAGCGTTGGTCTGCGACATAATGAAAAACTGTTTTTT

V gene: TRBV25-1
J gene: TRBJ2-5
D gene: TRBD2
clone size: NA
CDR3 protein: CASSPGGRKETQYF
CDR3 DNA: TGTGCCAGCAGCCCGGGAGGGCGCAAAGAGACCCAGTACTTC

V gene: TRBV7-3
J gene: TRBJ2-3
D gene: NA
clone size: few
CDR3 protein: CASSPAGATDTQYF
CDR3 DNA: TGTGCCAGCAGCCCCGCTGGGGCTACAGATACGCAGTATTTT

V gene: TRBV7-2
J gene: TRBJ1-5
D gene: TRBD1
clone size: few
CDR3 protein: CASSSWTGEGQPQHF
CDR3 DNA: TGTGCCAGCAGCTCCTGGACAGGAGAGGGGCAGCCCCAGCATTTT

V gene: TRBV18
J gene: TRBJ2-1
D gene: NA
clone size: NA
CDR3 protein: CASSPPLGGNEQFF
CDR3 DNA: TGTGCCAGCTCACCACCGTTGGGGGGAAATGAGCAGTTCTTC

V gene: TRBV30
J gene: TRBJ2-5
D gene: NA
clone size: few
CDR3 protein: CAWSVWASGAKETQYF
CDR3 DNA: TGTGCCTGGAGTGTCTGGGCCTCCGGCGCTAAAGAGACCCAGTACTTC

V gene: TRBV11-2
J gene: TRBJ2-5
D gene: TRBD1
clone size: few
CDR3 protein: CASSNSRGETQYF
CDR3 DNA: TGTGCCAGCAGCAACTCCAGGGGGGAGACCCAGTACTTC

V gene: TRBV18
J gene: TRBJ1-1
D gene: NA
clone size: NA
CDR3 protein: CASSQTPNTEAFF
CDR3 DNA: TGTGCCAGCTCACAGACACCGAACACTGAAGCTTTCTTT

V gene: TRBV28
J gene: TRBJ2-7
D gene: NA
clone size: NA
CDR3 protein: CASSLQGISYEQYF
CDR3 DNA: TGTGCCAGCAGTTTACAGGGCATTTCCTACGAGCAGTACTTC

V gene: TRBV7-2
J gene: TRBJ2-5
D gene: NA
clone size: few
CDR3 protein: CASSPQGETQYF
CDR3 DNA: TGTGCCAGCAGCCCCCAGGGAGAGACCCAGTACTTC

V gene: TRBV30
J gene: TRBJ2-5
D gene: TRBD2
clone size: NA
CDR3 protein: CACGTIHQGTQYF
CDR3 DNA: TGTGCCTGCGGGACTATCCACCAAGGGACCCAGTACTTC

V gene: TRBV28
J gene: TRBJ2-3
D gene: TRBD2
clone size: NA
CDR3 protein: CASSLSSWEGSVRPDTQYF
CDR3 DNA: TGTGCCAGCAGTTTATCGTCCTGGGAGGGGTCGGTAAGACCAGATACGCAGTATTTT

V gene: TRBV9
J gene: TRBJ2-6
D gene: NA
clone size: NA
CDR3 protein: CASSAMRQESGANVLTF
CDR3 DNA: TGTGCCAGCAGCGCCATGAGACAGGAGTCTGGGGCCAACGTCCTGACTTTC

V gene: TRBV7-3
J gene: TRBJ2-2
D gene: TRBD2
clone size: few
CDR3 protein: CASSLELAGEAGELFF
CDR3 DNA: TGTGCCAGCAGCTTAGAACTAGCGGGAGAGGCCGGGGAGCTGTTTTTT

V gene: TRBV28
J gene: TRBJ1-5
D gene: NA
clone size: NA
CDR3 protein: CASSSPGGNQPQHF
CDR3 DNA: TGTGCCAGCAGTTCCCCGGGAGGCAATCAGCCCCAGCATTTT

V gene: TRBV7-9
J gene: TRBJ2-7
D gene: TRBD2
clone size: NA
CDR3 protein: CASSELAGVSYEQYF
CDR3 DNA: TGTGCCAGCTCCGAACTAGCGGGGGTTTCCTACGAGCAGTACTTC

V gene: TRBV7-8
J gene: TRBJ2-7
D gene: TRBD1
clone size: NA
CDR3 protein: CASSRQGEGYEQYF
CDR3 DNA: TGTGCCAGCAGCCGACAGGGGGAAGGATACGAGCAGTACTTC

V gene: TRBV29-1
J gene: TRBJ2-5
D gene: TRBD1
clone size: NA
CDR3 protein: CSVCSQGTGNQETQYF
CDR3 DNA: TGCAGCGTTTGCTCCCAGGGGACAGGAAACCAAGAGACCCAGTACTTC

V gene: TRBV5-1
J gene: TRBJ2-5
D gene: NA
clone size: few
CDR3 protein: CASSLQGQETQYF
CDR3 DNA: TGCGCCAGCAGCCTACAGGGTCAAGAGACCCAGTACTTC

V gene: TRBV6-5
J gene: TRBJ2-1
D gene: NA
clone size: NA
CDR3 protein: CATPTGDNEQFF
CDR3 DNA: TGTGCCACCCCAACGGGGGACAATGAGCAGTTCTTC

V gene: TRBV27
J gene: TRBJ2-5
D gene: NA
clone size: few
CDR3 protein: CASSLGLEETQYF
CDR3 DNA: TGTGCCAGCAGTTTGGGACTGGAAGAGACCCAGTACTTC

V gene: TRBV7-9
J gene: TRBJ2-1
D gene: TRBD2
clone size: few
CDR3 protein: CASSPFGGTRAYNEQFF
CDR3 DNA: TGTGCCAGCAGCCCGTTCGGCGGGACTAGGGCTTACAATGAGCAGTTCTTC

V gene: TRBV25-1
J gene: TRBJ2-2
D gene: TRBD1
clone size: few
CDR3 protein: CASSEFGTGTGGELFF
CDR3 DNA: TGTGCCAGCAGTGAATTTGGGACAGGGACTGGCGGGGAGCTGTTTTTT

V gene: TRBV28
J gene: TRBJ1-1
D gene: NA
clone size: NA
CDR3 protein: CASRQPGVGDTEAFF
CDR3 DNA: TGTGCCAGCAGGCAACCAGGGGTCGGGGACACTGAAGCTTTCTTT

V gene: TRBV6-6
J gene: TRBJ2-3
D gene: NA
clone size: once
CDR3 protein: CASSYSTPGSDTQYF
CDR3 DNA: TGTGCCAGCAGTTACTCTACACCGGGGTCAGATACGCAGTATTTT

V gene: TRBV30
J gene: TRBJ2-1
D gene: NA
clone size: NA
CDR3 protein: CAWSVLRSINEQFF
CDR3 DNA: TGTGCCTGGAGTGTACTCCGGAGTATCAATGAGCAGTTCTTC

V gene: TRBV18
J gene: TRBJ1-5
D gene: NA
clone size: NA
CDR3 protein: CASSLQGYQPQHF
CDR3 DNA: TGTGCCAGCTCACTACAGGGTTATCAGCCCCAGCATTTT

V gene: TRBV5-1
J gene: TRBJ2-7
D gene: NA
clone size: few
CDR3 protein: CASSLISGSPTYEQYF
CDR3 DNA: TGCGCCAGCAGCTTGATTAGCGGCAGTCCTACCTACGAGCAGTACTTC

V gene: TRBV2
J gene: TRBJ2-2
D gene: NA
clone size: NA
CDR3 protein: CASSWTVNTGELFF
CDR3 DNA: TGTGCCAGCAGTTGGACAGTGAACACCGGGGAGCTGTTTTTT

V gene: TRBV18
J gene: TRBJ1-1
D gene: NA
clone size: few
CDR3 protein: CASSPRGLGNTEAFF
CDR3 DNA: TGTGCCAGCTCACCGCGGGGGCTCGGGAACACTGAAGCTTTCTTT

V gene: TRBV7-9
J gene: TRBJ1-5
D gene: NA
clone size: few
CDR3 protein: CASSPRDINQPQHF
CDR3 DNA: TGTGCCAGCAGCCCCAGGGACATCAATCAGCCCCAGCATTTT

V gene: TRBV27
J gene: TRBJ2-7
D gene: TRBD2
clone size: NA
CDR3 protein: CASSSSGSGGYEQYF
CDR3 DNA: TGTGCCAGCAGTTCCAGCGGGAGTGGTGGGTACGAGCAGTACTTC

V gene: TRBV7-2
J gene: TRBJ2-1
D gene: NA
clone size: NA
CDR3 protein: CASSPRGSSYNEQFF
CDR3 DNA: TGTGCCAGCAGCCCAAGGGGTAGCTCCTACAATGAGCAGTTCTTC

V gene: TRBV7-2
J gene: TRBJ2-5
D gene: TRBD2
clone size: NA
CDR3 protein: CASSNPSGSGETQYF
CDR3 DNA: TGTGCCAGCAGCAACCCTAGCGGGAGCGGGGAGACCCAGTACTTC

V gene: TRBV27
J gene: TRBJ2-1
D gene: TRBD2
clone size: NA
CDR3 protein: CASSLSRLADEQFF
CDR3 DNA: TGTGCCAGCAGTTTATCAAGACTAGCCGATGAGCAGTTCTTC

V gene: TRBV23-1
J gene: TRBJ2-1
D gene: TRBD1
clone size: few
CDR3 protein: CASRHETGGLWDSSSYNEQFF
CDR3 DNA: TGCGCCAGCAGGCACGAGACAGGGGGGCTTTGGGATTCGAGCTCCTACAATGAGCAGTTCTTC

V gene: TRBV5-4
J gene: TRBJ2-3
D gene: TRBD2
clone size: few
CDR3 protein: CASSSLTSGRSADTQYF
CDR3 DNA: TGTGCCAGCAGCTCCTTGACTAGCGGGAGATCCGCAGATACGCAGTATTTT

V gene: TRBV15
J gene: TRBJ2-1
D gene: TRBD2
clone size: few
CDR3 protein: CATSRSPGGSYNEQFF
CDR3 DNA: TGTGCCACCAGCAGATCCCCGGGAGGGTCCTACAATGAGCAGTTCTTC

V gene: TRBV6-1
J gene: TRBJ1-5
D gene: NA
clone size: NA
CDR3 protein: CASSETGSLPQHF
CDR3 DNA: TGTGCCAGCAGTGAGACCGGGTCGCTTCCCCAGCATTTT

V gene: TRBV19
J gene: TRBJ2-1
D gene: NA
clone size: NA
CDR3 protein: CASSGPLAYYNEQFF
CDR3 DNA: TGTGCCAGTAGTGGACCGCTAGCGTATTACAATGAGCAGTTCTTC

V gene: TRBV15
J gene: TRBJ1-5
D gene: NA
clone size: NA
CDR3 protein: CATSREVAGYVPQHF
CDR3 DNA: TGTGCCACCAGCAGAGAGGTGGCAGGGTATGTGCCCCAGCATTTT

V gene: TRBV7-9
J gene: TRBJ2-5
D gene: TRBD2
clone size: few
CDR3 protein: CASSPGTSTGETQYF
CDR3 DNA: TGTGCCAGCAGCCCCGGGACTAGCACCGGGGAGACCCAGTACTTC

V gene: TRBV30
J gene: TRBJ2-7
D gene: NA
clone size: NA
CDR3 protein: CAWSVRGVSYEQYF
CDR3 DNA: TGTGCCTGGAGTGTACGGGGAGTTAGCTACGAGCAGTACTTC

V gene: TRBV28
J gene: TRBJ1-1
D gene: NA
clone size: few
CDR3 protein: CASSPRVMNTEAFF
CDR3 DNA: TGTGCCAGCAGTCCCAGGGTCATGAACACTGAAGCTTTCTTT

V gene: TRBV18
J gene: TRBJ1-1
D gene: NA
clone size: NA
CDR3 protein: CASSSLGDTEAFF
CDR3 DNA: TGTGCCAGCTCGTCGTTGGGCGACACTGAAGCTTTCTTT